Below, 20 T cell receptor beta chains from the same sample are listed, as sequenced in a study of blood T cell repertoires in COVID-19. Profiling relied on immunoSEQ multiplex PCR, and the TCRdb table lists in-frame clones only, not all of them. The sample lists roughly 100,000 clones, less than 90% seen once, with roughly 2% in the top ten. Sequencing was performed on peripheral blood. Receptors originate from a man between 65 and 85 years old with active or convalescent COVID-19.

DNA of the CDR3: TGCGCCAGCAGCCTTGGATGGGCTGACAATGAGCAGTTCTTC. Translation gives CASSLGWADNEQFF. The J gene is TRBJ2-1, the V gene TRBV5-1; D uncertain. Trimming took off 4 bases at V and 5 bases at J, with 13 bases between the two ends. The CDR3 consists of 14 residues. In germline, CDR1 is SGHRS, CDR2 YFSETQ.

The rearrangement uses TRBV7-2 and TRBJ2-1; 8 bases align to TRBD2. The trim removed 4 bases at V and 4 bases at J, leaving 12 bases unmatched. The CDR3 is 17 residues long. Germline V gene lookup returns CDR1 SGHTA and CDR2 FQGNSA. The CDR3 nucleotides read TGTGCCAGCAGCTCCGCGGTTGGGCAGCGGGGGTACAATGAGCAGTTCTTC. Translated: CASSSAVGQRGYNEQFF. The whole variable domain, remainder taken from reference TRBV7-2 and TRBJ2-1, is GAGVSQSPSNKVTEKGKDVELRCDPISGHTALYWYRQSLGQGLEFLIYFQGNSAPDKSGLPSDRFSAERTGGSVSTLTIQRTQQEDSAVYLCASSSAVGQRGYNEQFFGPGTRLTVL.

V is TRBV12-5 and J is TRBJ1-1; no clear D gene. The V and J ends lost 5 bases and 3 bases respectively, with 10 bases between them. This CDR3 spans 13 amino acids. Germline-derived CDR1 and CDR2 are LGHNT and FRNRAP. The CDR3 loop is CASGPSMDTEAFF. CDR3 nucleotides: TGTGCTAGTGGTCCTTCTATGGACACTGAAGCTTTCTTT.

The DNA of the CDR3 is TGTGCCAGCTCATCCACGACAGGGGTGAACACTGAAGCTTTCTTT. Amino acids: CASSSTTGVNTEAFF. The rearrangement uses TRBV18 and TRBJ1-1; 8 nucleotides agree with TRBD1. The CDR3 sequence is 15 residues long. Losses at the gene ends were 5 bases for V and 0 bases for J; bases not matched to a gene: 5. The germline V gene encodes CDR1 KGHSH and CDR2 LQKENI.

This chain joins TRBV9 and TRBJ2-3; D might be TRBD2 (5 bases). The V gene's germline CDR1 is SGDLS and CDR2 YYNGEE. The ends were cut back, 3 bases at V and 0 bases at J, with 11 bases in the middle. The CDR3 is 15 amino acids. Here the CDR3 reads CASSARLSSTDTQYF. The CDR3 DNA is TGTGCCAGCAGCGCCAGACTATCCAGCACAGATACGCAGTATTTT.

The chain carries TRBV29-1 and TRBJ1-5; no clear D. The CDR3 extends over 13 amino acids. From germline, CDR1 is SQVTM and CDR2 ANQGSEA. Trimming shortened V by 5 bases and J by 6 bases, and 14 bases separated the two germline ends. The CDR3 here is CSVRGGFGQPQHF. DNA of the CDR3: TGCAGCGTTCGTGGAGGGTTCGGTCAGCCCCAGCATTTT.

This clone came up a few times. The CDR3 DNA follows: TGTGCTAGTGGTTCCTCTTTAGAGTTCACCGGGGAGCTGTTTTTT. Protein product: CASGSSLEFTGELFF. The chain carries TRBV12-5 and TRBJ2-2; D uncertain. Germline V CDR1 and CDR2: LGHNT, FRNRAP. V gave up 4 bases and J gave up 4 bases, with 13 bases separating them. The CDR3 contains 15 residues.

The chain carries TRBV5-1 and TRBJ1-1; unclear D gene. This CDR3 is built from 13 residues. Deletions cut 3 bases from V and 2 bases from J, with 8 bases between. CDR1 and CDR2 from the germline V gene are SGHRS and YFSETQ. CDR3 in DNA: TGCGCCAGCAGCTCCGGGGTAAACACTGAAGCTTTCTTT. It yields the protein CASSSGVNTEAFF.

For the CDR3, the DNA is TGTGCCAGCAGCTTAGGTTCCTGGAACACTGAAGCTTTCTTT. Translation gives CASSLGSWNTEAFF. The rearrangement joins TRBV11-3 to TRBJ1-1; D unclear. This CDR3 comprises 14 residues. V lost 1 base, J lost 1 base, and 7 bases lay in between. Germline CDR1 reads SGHNT; CDR2 reads YENEEA.

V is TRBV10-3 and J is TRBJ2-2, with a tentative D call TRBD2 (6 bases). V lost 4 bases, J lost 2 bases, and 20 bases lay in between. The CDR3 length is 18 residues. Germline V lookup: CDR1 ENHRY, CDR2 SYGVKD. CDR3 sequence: CAISGGTAERANTGELFF. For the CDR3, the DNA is TGTGCCATCAGTGGGGGGACGGCCGAGCGGGCTAACACCGGGGAGCTGTTTTTT.

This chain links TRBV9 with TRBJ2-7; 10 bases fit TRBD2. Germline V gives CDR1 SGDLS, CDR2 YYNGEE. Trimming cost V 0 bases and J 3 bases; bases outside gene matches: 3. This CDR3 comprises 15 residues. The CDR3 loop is CASSVAASGGYEQYF. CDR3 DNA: TGTGCCAGCAGCGTAGCGGCTAGCGGGGGCTACGAGCAGTACTTC.

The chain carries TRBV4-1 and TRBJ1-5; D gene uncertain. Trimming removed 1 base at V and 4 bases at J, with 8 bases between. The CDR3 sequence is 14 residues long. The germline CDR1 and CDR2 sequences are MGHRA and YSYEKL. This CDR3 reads CASSQVGGNQPQHF. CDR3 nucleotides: TGCGCCAGCAGCCAAGTAGGCGGAAATCAGCCCCAGCATTTT.

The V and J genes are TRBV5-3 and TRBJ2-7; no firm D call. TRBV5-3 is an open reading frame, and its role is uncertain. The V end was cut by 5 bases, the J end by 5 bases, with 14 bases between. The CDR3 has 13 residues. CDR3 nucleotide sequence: TGTGCCAGAAGACAAACTATTCGAAACGAGCAGTACTTC. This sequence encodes CARRQTIRNEQYF.

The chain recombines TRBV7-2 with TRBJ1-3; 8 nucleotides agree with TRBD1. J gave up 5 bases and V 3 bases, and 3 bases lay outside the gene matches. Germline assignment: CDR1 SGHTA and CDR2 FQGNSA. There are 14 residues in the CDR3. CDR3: CASSFDRGRNTIYF. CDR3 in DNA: TGTGCCAGCAGCTTCGACAGGGGTAGAAACACCATATATTTT.

The CDR3 loop is CASSYRTSGEQFF. The CDR3 DNA sequence: TGTGCCAGCAGCTATCGGACTAGCGGGGAGCAGTTCTTC. The chain is built from TRBV12-3 or TRBV12-4 and TRBJ2-1; TRBD2 agrees at 11 bases. The CDR3 totals 13 residues. Unmatched junction bases numbered 5, after V lost 6 bases and J lost 10 bases.

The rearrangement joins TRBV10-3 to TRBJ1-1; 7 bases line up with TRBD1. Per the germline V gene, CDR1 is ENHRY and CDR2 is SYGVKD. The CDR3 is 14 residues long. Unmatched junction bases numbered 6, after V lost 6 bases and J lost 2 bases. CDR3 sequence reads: CAIRERDSNTEAFF. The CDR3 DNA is TGTGCCATCAGAGAGAGGGACAGCAACACTGAAGCTTTCTTT.

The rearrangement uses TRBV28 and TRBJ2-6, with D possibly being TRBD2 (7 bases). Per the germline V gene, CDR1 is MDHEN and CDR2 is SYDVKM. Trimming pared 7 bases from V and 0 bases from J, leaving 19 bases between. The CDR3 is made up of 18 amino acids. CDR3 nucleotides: TGTGCCAGCACCCAAGGGGGGGCCCTGATCTCTGGGGCCAACGTCCTGACTTTC. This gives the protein CASTQGGALISGANVLTF.

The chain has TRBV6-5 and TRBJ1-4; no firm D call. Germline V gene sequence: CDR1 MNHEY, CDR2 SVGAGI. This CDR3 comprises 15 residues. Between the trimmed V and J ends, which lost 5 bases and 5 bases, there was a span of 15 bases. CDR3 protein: CASSRNGMSNEKLFF. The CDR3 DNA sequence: TGTGCCAGCAGTCGCAACGGGATGTCGAATGAAAAACTGTTTTTT.

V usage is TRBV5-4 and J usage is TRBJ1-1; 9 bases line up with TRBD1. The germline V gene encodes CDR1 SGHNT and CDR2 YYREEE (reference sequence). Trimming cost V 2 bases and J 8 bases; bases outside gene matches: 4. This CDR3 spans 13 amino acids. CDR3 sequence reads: CASSLQGAAEAFF. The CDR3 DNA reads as TGTGCCAGCAGCTTACAGGGGGCAGCGGAAGCTTTCTTT.

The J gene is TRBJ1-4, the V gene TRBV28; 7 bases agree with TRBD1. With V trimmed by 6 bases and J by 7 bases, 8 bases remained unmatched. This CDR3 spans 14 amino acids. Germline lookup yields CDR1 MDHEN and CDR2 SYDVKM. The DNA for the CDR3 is TGTGCCAGCAGGCTGGGACAGCAGCGTGAAAAACTGTTTTTT. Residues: CASRLGQQREKLFF.